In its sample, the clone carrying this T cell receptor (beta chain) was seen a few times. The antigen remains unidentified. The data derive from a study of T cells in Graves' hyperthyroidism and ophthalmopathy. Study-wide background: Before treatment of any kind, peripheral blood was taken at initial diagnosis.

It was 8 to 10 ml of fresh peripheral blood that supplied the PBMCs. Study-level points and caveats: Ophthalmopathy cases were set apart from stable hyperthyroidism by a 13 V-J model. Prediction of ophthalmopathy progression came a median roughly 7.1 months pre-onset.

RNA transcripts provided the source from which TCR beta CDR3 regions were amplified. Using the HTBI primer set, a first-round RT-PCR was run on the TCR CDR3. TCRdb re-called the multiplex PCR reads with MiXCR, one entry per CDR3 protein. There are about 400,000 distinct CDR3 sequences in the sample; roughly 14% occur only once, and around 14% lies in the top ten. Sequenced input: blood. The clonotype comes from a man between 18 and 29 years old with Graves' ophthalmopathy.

The CDR3 nucleotides read TGTGCCAGCAGTGGGGGGCAGGGCTTACTCGGTGGGGCCAACGTCCTGACTTTC. Protein sequence: CASSGGQGLLGGANVLTF. The rearrangement links TRBV2 to TRBJ2-6, with D possibly being TRBD1 (6 bases). The V and J ends lost 4 bases and 3 bases respectively, with 19 bases between them. CDR3 length: 18 amino acids. CDR1 and CDR2 (germline): SNHLY, FYNNEI.